This TCR beta chain was documented in a study of blood T cell repertoires in COVID-19. This CDR3 has 16 amino acids. The V gene's germline CDR1 is SGHDT and CDR2 YYEEEE. V was pared by 1 base and J by 5 bases, with 11 bases of the junction left unmatched. Clones were read by immunoSEQ multiplex PCR, and TCRdb kept only the in-frame ones, dropping some. Seen here are approximately 25,000 clones, roughly 72% observed once, and the top ten hold about 43%. This chain connects TRBV5-6 to TRBJ1-1, with 7 bases that match TRBD1. The TCR was taken from a woman of 80 years or more with acute or convalescent COVID-19. Sequenced material: peripheral blood. The CDR3 loop reads CASSLIGRTGGTEAFF. CDR3 DNA sequence: TGTGCCAGCAGCTTGATTGGTCGGACAGGAGGGACTGAAGCTTTCTTT.